This T cell receptor (beta chain) comes out of a study of neurological immune-mediated disorders. Findings and caveats of the study: Among expanded clones, no CDR3 amino acid sequences were shared across subjects, a pattern suggesting private repertoires in all groups.

Unsorted libraries came from 2 million PBMCs stored at -80 °C. CDR3 length: 17 amino acids. Trimming stripped 2 bases from V and 1 base from J, with 14 bases between. Germline assignment: CDR1 MNHEY and CDR2 SVGAGI. The authors produced cDNA by 5'RACE using 10-nucleotide random UMIs. Every sequencing run generated over 180 million TCR-beta sequences from 15-18 subjects. TCRdb processed the 5' RACE reads anew with MiXCR; each CDR3 protein has one entry. This repertoire shows over 65,000 distinct CDR3 sequences, approximately 9.4% found once; its top ten account for 1.5% to 2%. In this sample, this clonotype turned up many times. What it binds is not known.

This TCR was sampled from a man over 45 in good health. This rearrangement joins TRBV6-5 to TRBJ2-2, with TRBD2 as a possible D gene (6 bases). The sample taken for sequencing was PBMCs. Written as DNA, the CDR3 is TGTGCCAGCAGTTACGCAGGGTGGAGGGGGAACACCGGGGAGCTGTTTTTT. Amino acid sequence: CASSYAGWRGNTGELFF.